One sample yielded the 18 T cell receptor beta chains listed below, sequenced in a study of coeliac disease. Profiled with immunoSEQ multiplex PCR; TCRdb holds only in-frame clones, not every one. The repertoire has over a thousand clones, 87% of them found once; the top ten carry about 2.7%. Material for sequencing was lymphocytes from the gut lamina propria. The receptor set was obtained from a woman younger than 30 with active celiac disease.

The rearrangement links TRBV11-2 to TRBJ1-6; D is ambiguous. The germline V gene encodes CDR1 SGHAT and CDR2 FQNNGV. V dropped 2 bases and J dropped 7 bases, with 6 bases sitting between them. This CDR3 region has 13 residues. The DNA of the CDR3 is TGTGCCAGCAGCTTAAGGGAGAATTCACCCCTCCACTTT. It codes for CASSLRENSPLHF.

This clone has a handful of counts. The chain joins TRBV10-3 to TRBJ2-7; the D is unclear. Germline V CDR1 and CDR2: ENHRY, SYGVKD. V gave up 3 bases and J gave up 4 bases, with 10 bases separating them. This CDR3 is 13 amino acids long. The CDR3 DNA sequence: TGTGCCATCAGTGACGACACCCCATACGAGCAGTACTTC. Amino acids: CAISDDTPYEQYF.

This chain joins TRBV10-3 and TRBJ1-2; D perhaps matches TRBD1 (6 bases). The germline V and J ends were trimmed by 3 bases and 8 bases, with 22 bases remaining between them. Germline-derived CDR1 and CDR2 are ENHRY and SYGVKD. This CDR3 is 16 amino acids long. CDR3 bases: TGTGCCATCAGTGATGCTAGGGACACGATTAGGAGGGGCTACACCTTC. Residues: CAISDARDTIRRGYTF.

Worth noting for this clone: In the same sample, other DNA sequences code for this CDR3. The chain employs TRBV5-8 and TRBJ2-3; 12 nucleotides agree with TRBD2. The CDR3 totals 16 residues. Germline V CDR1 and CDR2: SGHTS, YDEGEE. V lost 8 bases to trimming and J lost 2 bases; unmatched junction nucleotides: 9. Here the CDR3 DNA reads TGTGCCAGTAGCCCTGGGACTAGCGGGTTCACAGATACGCAGTATTTT. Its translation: CASSPGTSGFTDTQYF. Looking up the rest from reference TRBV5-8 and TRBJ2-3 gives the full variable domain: EAGVTQSPTHLIKTRGQQATLRCSPISGHTSVYWYQQALGLGLQFLLWYDEGEERNRGNFPPRFSGRQFPNYSSELNVNALELEDSALYLCASSPGTSGFTDTQYFGPGTRLTVL.

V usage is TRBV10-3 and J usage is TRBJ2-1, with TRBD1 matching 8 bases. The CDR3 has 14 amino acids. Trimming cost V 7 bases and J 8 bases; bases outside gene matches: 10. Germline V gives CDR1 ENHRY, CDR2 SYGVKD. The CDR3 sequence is CAINGQQGGHEQFF. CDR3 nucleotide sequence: TGTGCCATCAACGGACAACAGGGGGGTCATGAGCAGTTCTTC.

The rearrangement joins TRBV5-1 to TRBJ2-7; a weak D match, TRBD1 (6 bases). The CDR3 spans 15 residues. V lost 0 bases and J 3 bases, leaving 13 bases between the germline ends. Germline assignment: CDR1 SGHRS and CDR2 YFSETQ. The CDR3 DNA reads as TGCGCCAGCAGCTTGGGGTGGTCAGGGGACTACGAGCAGTACTTC. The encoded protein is CASSLGWSGDYEQYF.

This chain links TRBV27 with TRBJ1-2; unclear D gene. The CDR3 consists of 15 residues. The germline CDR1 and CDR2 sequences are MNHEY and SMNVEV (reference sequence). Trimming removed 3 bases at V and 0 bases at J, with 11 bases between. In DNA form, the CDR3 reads TGTGCCAGCAGTTTTGTATCGAGCTCTAACTATGGCTACACCTTC. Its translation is CASSFVSSSNYGYTF.

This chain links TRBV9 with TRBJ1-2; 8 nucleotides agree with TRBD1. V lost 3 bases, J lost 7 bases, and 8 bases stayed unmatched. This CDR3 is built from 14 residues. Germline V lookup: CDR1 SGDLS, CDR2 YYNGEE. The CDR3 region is CASSGGGQGGGYTF. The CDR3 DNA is TGTGCCAGCAGCGGGGGAGGACAGGGTGGTGGCTACACCTTC. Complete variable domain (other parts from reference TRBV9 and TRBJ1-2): DSGVTQTPKHLITATGQRVTLRCSPRSGDLSVYWYQQSLDQGLQFLIQYYNGEERAKGNILERFSAQQFPDLHSELNLSSLELGDSALYFCASSGGGQGGGYTFGSGTRLTVV.

The CDR3 is CALSGSFPEQFF. The DNA of the CDR3 is TGTGCCCTCAGCGGGAGCTTCCCTGAGCAGTTCTTC. The chain uses TRBV30 and TRBJ2-1; the match to TRBD2 covers 8 bases. The CDR3 extends over 12 amino acids. Germline V lookup: CDR1 GTSNPN, CDR2 SVGIG (reference sequence). The junction had 9 bases not matched to a gene; V was cut back by 8 bases and J by 9 bases.

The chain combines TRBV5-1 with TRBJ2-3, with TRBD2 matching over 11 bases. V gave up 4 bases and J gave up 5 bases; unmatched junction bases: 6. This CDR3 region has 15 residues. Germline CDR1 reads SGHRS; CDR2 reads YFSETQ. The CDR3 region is CASSPIAGGQDTQYF. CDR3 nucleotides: TGCGCCAGCAGCCCAATAGCGGGAGGGCAAGATACGCAGTATTTT.

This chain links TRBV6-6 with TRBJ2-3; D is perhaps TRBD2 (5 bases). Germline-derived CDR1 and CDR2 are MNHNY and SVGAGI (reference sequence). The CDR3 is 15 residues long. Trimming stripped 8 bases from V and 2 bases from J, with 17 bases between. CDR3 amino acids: CASGSGTSTTDTQYF. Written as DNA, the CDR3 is TGTGCCAGCGGAAGCGGTACGAGTACCACAGATACGCAGTATTTT.

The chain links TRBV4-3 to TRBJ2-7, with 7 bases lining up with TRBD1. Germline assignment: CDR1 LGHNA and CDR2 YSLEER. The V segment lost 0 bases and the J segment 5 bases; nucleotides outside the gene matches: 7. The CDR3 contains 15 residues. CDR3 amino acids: CASSQDRTGSNEQYF. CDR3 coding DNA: TGCGCCAGCAGCCAAGACAGGACAGGATCCAACGAGCAGTACTTC.

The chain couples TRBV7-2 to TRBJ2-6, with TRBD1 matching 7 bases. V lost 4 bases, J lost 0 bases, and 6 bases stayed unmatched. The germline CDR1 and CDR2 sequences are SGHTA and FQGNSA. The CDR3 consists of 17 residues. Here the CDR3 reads CASSSGQRISGANVLTF. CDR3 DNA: TGTGCCAGCAGCTCGGGACAGCGTATCTCTGGGGCCAACGTCCTGACTTTC.

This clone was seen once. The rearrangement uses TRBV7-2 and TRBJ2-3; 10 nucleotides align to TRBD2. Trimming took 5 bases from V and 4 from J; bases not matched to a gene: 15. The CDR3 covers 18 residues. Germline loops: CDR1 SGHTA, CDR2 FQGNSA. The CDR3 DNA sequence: TGTGCCAGCAGCAAACCGGGACTAGCGTCCTTAAGTTCAGATACGCAGTATTTT. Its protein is CASSKPGLASLSSDTQYF.

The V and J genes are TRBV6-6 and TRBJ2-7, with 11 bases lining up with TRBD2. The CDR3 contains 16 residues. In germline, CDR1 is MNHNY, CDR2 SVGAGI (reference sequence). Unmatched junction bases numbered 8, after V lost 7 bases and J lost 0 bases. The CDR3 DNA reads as TGTGCCAGCAACGGACTAGCGGGCCATGGCTCCTACGAGCAGTACTTC. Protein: CASNGLAGHGSYEQYF.

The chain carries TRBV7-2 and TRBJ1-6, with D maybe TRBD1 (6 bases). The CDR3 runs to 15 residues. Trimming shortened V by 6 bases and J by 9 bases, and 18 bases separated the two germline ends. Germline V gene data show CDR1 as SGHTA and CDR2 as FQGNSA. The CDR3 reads CASSQITGISSPLHF. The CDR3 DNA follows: TGTGCCAGCAGTCAAATTACAGGGATTTCTTCACCCCTCCACTTT.

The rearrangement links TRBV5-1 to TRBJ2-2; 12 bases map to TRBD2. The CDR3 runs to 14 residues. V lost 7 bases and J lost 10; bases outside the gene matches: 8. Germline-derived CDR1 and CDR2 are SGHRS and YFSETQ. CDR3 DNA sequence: TGCGCCAGCCAGGGGACTAGCGGGTGGCAGGAGCTGTTTTTT. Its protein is CASQGTSGWQELFF.

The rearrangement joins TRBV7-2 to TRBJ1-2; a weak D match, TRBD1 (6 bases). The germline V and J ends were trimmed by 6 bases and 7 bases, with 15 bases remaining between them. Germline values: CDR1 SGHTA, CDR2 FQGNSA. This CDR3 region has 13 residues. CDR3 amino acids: CASSQRGGRGYTF. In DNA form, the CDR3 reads TGTGCCAGCAGTCAGAGGGGGGGACGTGGCTACACCTTC. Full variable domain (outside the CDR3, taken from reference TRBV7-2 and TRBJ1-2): GAGVSQSPSNKVTEKGKDVELRCDPISGHTALYWYRQSLGQGLEFLIYFQGNSAPDKSGLPSDRFSAERTGGSVSTLTIQRTQQEDSAVYLCASSQRGGRGYTFGSGTRLTVV.